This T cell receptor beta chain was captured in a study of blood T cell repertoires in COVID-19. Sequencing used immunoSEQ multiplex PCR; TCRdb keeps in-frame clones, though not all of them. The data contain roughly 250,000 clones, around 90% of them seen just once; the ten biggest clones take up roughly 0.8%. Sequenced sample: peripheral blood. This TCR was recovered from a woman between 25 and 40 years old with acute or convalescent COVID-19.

DNA of the CDR3: TGTGCCAGCAGCCCCCATCCCAGGGGACAAAGCTCCTACAATGAGCAGTTCTTC. Translating it yields CASSPHPRGQSSYNEQFF. The chain is built from TRBV3-1 (or the pseudogene TRBV3-2) and TRBJ2-1, with a tentative D call TRBD1 (6 bases). Per the germline V gene, CDR1 is LGHDT and CDR2 is YNNKEL (reference sequence). The CDR3 spans 18 residues. Trimming pared 4 bases from V and 0 bases from J, leaving 19 bases between.